This T cell receptor (beta chain) derives from a study of identical twins. Whole-study results and caveats: Within cord blood, abundant beta clonotypes carried fewer insertions, but memory repertoires showed no such trend. Excess twin sharing in beta out-of-frame sequences was weaker. Conclusions rested on cross-sectional statistics rather than following the same donors.

This clonotype was observed a few times. Its antigen is currently unknown. cDNA molecules carried unique molecular identifiers, and template switching added a universal primer site. TCRdb re-called the 5' RACE reads through MiXCR, storing one row per CDR3 protein. The repertoire consists of 700,000 or so distinct CDR3 sequences, with around 8.6% occurring once and the leading ten covering 0.75% to 1%. This CDR3 comprises 14 residues. Germline V gene lookup returns CDR1 SGHTA and CDR2 FQGNSA. The J segment lost 7 bases and the V segment lost 7 bases, leaving 10 bases of the junction unmatched. These sequences were also reported in another study, on yellow fever vaccine responses in identical twins.

The sequencing input was PBMCs. The source of this sequence is a woman younger than 30 in good health. V and J are TRBV7-2 and TRBJ2-7; TRBD2 matches at 10 bases. The CDR3 region is CASTRIISGGEQYF. The CDR3 DNA sequence: TGTGCCAGCACCAGAATAATTAGCGGGGGGGAGCAGTACTTC.